The T cell receptor beta chain under discussion was sequenced for a study of neurological immune-mediated disorders. Ten or more counts support this clonotype. CDR1 is DFQATT and CDR2 is SNEGSKA in the germline V gene (reference sequence). This CDR3 is built from 14 residues. V lost 3 bases and J lost 4, with 15 bases in between. A 10-nucleotide random UMI tagged transcripts in template-switch 5'RACE cDNA synthesis. In TCRdb, the 5' RACE reads were re-called with MiXCR into one record per CDR3 protein. The data contain about 22,000 distinct CDR3 sequences, more than 9% of them singletons. Sequencing input: PBMCs. The V and J genes are TRBV20-1 and TRBJ2-5, with a possible D match to TRBD2 (6 bases). The source of this sequence is a woman in her fifties or sixties with HTLV-1-associated myelopathy (HAM/TSP). In nucleotides, the CDR3 is TGCAGTGCTAGGGGGTACGGGACTGGAGAGACCCAGTACTTC. Protein sequence: CSARGYGTGETQYF.